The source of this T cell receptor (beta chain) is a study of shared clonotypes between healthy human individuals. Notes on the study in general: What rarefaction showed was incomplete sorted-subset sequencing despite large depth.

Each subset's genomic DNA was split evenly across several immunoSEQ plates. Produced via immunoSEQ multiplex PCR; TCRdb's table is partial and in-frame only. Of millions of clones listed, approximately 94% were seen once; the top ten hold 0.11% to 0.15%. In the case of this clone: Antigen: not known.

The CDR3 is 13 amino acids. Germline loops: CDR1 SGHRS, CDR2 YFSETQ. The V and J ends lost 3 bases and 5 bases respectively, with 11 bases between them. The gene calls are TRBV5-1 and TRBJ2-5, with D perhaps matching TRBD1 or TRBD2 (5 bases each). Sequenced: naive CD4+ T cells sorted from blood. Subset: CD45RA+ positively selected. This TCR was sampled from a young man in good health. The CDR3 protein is CASSSDWGETQYF. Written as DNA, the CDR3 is TGCGCCAGCAGCTCCGACTGGGGGGAGACCCAGTACTTC. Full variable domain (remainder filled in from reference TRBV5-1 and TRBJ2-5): KAGVTQTPRYLIKTRGQQVTLSCSPISGHRSVSWYQQTPGQGLQFLFEYFSETQRNKGNFPGRFSGRQFSNSRSEMNVSTLELGDSALYLCASSSDWGETQYFGPGTRLLVL.